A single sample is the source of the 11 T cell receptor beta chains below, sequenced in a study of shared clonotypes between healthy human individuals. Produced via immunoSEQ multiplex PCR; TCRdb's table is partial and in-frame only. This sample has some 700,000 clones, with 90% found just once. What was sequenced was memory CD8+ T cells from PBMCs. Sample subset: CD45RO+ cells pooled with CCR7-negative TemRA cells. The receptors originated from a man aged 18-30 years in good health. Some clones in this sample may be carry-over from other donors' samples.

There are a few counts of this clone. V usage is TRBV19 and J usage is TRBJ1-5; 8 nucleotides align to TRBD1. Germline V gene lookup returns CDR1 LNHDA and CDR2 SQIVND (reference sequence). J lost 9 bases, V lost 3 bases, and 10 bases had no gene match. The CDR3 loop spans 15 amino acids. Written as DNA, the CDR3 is TGTGCCAGTAGTATGGGACAGGCCGCCCTGGGGCCCCAGCATTTT. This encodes CASSMGQAALGPQHF.

The CDR3 DNA sequence: TGTGCCATCAGCCAAAGACTAGCGGGAGGGGTTGGGAATGAGCAGTTCTTC. This encodes CAISQRLAGGVGNEQFF. The chain recombines TRBV10-3 with TRBJ2-1; 14 bases are a match to TRBD2. The CDR3 length is 17 residues. The junction had 11 bases not matched to a gene; V was cut back by 6 bases and J by 7 bases. Germline V gene lookup returns CDR1 ENHRY and CDR2 SYGVKD.

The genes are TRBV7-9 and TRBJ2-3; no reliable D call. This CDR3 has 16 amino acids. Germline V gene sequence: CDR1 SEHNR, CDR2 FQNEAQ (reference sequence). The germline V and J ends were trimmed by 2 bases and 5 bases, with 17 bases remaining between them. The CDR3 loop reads CASSLIPTLGGDTQYF. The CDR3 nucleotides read TGTGCCAGCAGCTTAATACCGACCTTAGGCGGAGATACGCAGTATTTT.

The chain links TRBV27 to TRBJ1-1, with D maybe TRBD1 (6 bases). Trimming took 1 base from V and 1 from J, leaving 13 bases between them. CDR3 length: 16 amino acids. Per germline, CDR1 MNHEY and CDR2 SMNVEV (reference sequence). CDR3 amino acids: CASSLLFDRQNTEAFF. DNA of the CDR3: TGTGCCAGCAGTTTATTGTTTGACAGGCAGAACACTGAAGCTTTCTTT.

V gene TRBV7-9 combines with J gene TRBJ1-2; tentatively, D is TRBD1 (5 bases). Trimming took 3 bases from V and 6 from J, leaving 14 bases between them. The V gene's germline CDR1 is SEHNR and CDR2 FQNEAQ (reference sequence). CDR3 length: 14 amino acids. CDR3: CASSFGGANHGYTF. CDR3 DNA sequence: TGTGCCAGCAGCTTCGGAGGGGCGAACCATGGCTACACCTTC.

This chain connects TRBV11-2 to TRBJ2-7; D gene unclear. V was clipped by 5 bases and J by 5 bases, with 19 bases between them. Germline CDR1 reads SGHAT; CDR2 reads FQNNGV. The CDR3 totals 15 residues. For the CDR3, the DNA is TGTGCCAGCAGCCCCGGCCGTACGACCCTCCACGAGCAGTACTTC. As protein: CASSPGRTTLHEQYF. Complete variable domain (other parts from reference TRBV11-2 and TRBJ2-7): EAGVAQSPRYKIIEKRQSVAFWCNPISGHATLYWYQQILGQGPKLLIQFQNNGVVDDSQLPKDRFSAERLKGVDSTLKIQPAKLEDSAVYLCASSPGRTTLHEQYFGPGTRLTVT.

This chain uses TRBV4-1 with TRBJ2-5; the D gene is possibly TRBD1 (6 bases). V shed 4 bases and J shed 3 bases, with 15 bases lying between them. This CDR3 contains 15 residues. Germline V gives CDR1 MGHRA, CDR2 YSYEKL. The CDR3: CASSRVPKGEETQYF. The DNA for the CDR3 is TGCGCCAGCAGCCGAGTGCCGAAGGGGGAAGAGACCCAGTACTTC.

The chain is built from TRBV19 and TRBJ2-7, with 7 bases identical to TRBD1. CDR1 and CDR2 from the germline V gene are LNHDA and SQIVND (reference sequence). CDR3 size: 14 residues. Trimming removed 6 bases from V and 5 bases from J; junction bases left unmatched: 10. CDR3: CASSYDRVANEQYF. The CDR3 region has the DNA TGTGCCAGTAGCTATGACAGGGTAGCGAACGAGCAGTACTTC. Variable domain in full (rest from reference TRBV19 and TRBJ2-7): DGGITQSPKYLFRKEGQNVTLSCEQNLNHDAMYWYRQDPGQGLRLIYYSQIVNDFQKGDIAEGYSVSREKKESFPLTVTSAQKNPTAFYLCASSYDRVANEQYFGPGTRLTVT.

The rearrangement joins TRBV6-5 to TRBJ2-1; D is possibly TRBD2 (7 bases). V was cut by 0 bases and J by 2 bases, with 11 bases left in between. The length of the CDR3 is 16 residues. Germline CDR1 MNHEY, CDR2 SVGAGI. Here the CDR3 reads CASSYSEGGPYNEQFF. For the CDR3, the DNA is TGTGCCAGCAGTTACTCAGAGGGGGGGCCCTACAATGAGCAGTTCTTC.

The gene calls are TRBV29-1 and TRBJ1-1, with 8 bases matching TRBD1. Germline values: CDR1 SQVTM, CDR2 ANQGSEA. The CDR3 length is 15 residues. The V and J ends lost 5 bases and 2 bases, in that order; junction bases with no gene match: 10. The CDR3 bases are TGCAGCGTTCTAGGATCAGGGGGCCTTAACACTGAAGCTTTCTTT. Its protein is CSVLGSGGLNTEAFF.

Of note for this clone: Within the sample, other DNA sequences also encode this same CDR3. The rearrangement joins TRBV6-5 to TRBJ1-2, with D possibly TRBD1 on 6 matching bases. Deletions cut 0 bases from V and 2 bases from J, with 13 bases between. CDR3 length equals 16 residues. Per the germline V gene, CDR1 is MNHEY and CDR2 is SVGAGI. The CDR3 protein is CASSYSAGEWNYGYTF. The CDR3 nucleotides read TGTGCCAGCAGTTACTCAGCAGGGGAGTGGAACTATGGCTACACCTTC.